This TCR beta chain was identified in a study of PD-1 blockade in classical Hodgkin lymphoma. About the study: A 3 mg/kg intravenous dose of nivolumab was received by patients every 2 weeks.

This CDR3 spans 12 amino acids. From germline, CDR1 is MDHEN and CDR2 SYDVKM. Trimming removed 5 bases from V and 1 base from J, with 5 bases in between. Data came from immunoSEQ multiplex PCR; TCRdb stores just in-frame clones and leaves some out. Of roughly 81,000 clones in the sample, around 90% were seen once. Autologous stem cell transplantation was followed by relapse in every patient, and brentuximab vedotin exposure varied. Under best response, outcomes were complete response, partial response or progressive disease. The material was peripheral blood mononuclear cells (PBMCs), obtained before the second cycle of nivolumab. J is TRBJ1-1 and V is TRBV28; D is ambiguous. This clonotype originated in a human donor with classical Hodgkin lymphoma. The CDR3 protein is CASSPGNTEAFF. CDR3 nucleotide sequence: TGTGCCAGCAGTCCAGGGAACACTGAAGCTTTCTTT.